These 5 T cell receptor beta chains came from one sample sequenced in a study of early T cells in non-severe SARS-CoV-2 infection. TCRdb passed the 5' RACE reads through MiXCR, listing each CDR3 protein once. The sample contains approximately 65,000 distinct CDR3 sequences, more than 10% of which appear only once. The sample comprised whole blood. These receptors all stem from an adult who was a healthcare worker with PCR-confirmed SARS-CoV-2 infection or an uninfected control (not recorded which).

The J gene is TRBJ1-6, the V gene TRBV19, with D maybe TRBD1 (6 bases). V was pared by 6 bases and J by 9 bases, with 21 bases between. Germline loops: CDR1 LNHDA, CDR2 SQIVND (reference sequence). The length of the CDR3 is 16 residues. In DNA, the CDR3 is TGTGCCAGTAGAGAAAGGGGGGCCTCGCTAAGTTCACCCCTCCACTTT. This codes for CASRERGASLSSPLHF. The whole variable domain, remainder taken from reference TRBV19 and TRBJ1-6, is DGGITQSPKYLFRKEGQNVTLSCEQNLNHDAMYWYRQDPGQGLRLIYYSQIVNDFQKGDIAEGYSVSREKKESFPLTVTSAQKNPTAFYLCASRERGASLSSPLHFGNGTRLTVT.

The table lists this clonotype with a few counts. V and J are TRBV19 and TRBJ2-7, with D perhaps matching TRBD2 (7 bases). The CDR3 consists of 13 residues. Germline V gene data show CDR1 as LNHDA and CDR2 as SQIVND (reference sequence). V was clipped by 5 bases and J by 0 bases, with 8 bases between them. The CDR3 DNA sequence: TGTGCCAGTAGTCGGGGGGCCTCCTACGAGCAGTACTTC. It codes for CASSRGASYEQYF.

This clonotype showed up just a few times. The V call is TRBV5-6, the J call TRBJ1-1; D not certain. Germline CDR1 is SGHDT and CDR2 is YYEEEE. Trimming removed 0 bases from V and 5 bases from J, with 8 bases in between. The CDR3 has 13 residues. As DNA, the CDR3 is TGTGCCAGCAGCTTGGTCGCGGGGACTGAAGCTTTCTTT. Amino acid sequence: CASSLVAGTEAFF.

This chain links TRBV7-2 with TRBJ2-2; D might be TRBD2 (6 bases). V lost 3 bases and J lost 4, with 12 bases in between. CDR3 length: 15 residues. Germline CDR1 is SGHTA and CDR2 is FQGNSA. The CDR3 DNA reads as TGTGCCAGCAGCTTCCACGGGGGTCGCACCGGGGAGCTGTTTTTT. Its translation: CASSFHGGRTGELFF.

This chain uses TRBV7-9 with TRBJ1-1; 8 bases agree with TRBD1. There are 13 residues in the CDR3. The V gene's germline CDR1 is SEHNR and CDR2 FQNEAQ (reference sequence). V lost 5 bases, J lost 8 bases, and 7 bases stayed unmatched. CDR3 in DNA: TGTGCCAGCAGCCGGGGACAGGCCCACGAAGCTTTCTTT. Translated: CASSRGQAHEAFF.